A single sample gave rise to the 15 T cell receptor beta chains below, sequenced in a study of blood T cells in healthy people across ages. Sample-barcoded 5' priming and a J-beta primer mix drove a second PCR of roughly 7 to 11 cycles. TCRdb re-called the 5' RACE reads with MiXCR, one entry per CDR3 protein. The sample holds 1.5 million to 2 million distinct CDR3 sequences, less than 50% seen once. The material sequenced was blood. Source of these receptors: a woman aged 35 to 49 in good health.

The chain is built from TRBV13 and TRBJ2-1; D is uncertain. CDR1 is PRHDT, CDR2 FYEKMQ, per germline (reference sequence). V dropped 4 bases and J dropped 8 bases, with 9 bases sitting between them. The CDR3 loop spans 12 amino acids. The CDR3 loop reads CASSSVYDEQFF. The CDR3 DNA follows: TGTGCCAGCAGCTCCGTTTATGATGAGCAGTTCTTC.

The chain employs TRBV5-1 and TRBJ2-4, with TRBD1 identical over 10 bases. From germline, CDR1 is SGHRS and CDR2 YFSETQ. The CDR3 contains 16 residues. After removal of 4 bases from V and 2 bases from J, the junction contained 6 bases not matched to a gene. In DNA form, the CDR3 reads TGCGCCAGCAGCGAAGGGACAGGGGTACCCAAAAACATTCAGTACTTC. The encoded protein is CASSEGTGVPKNIQYF.

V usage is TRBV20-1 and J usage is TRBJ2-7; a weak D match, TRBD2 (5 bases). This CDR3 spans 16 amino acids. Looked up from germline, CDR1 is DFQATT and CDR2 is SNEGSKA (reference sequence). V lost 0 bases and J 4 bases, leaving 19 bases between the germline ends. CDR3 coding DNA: TGCAGTGCTAGAGATGACCAGCTAGCCCCCGGGTACGAGCAGTACTTC. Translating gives CSARDDQLAPGYEQYF.

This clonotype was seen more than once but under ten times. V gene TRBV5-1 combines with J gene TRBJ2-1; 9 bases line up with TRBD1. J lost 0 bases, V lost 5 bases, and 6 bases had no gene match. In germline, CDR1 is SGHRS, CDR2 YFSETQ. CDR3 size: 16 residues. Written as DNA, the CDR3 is TGCGCCAGCAGATTAACAGGGGGCAGCTCCTACAATGAGCAGTTCTTC. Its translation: CASRLTGGSSYNEQFF.

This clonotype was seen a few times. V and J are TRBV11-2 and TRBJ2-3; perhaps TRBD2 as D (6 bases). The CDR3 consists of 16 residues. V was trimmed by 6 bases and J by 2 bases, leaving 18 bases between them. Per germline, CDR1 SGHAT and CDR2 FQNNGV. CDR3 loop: CASSLLAGRDTDTQYF. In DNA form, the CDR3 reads TGTGCCAGCAGTTTATTGGCCGGGCGGGACACAGATACGCAGTATTTT. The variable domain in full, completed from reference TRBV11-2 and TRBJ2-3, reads EAGVAQSPRYKIIEKRQSVAFWCNPISGHATLYWYQQILGQGPKLLIQFQNNGVVDDSQLPKDRFSAERLKGVDSTLKIQPAKLEDSAVYLCASSLLAGRDTDTQYFGPGTRLTVL.

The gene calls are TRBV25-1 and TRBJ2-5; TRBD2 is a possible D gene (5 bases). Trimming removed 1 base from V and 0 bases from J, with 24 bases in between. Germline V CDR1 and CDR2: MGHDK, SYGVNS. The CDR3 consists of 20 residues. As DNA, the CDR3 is TGTGCCAGCAGTGAATCGAAGGGAACCCAATCGGGATGGTACCAAGAGACCCAGTACTTC. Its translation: CASSESKGTQSGWYQETQYF.

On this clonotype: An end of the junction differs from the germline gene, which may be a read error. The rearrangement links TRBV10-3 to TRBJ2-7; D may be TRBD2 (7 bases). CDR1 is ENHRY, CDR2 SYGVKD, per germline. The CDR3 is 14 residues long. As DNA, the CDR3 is TGTGCCATCAGTGAGAGGGGGGGCTCCCACGAGCAGTACTTC. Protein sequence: CAISERGGSHEQYF.

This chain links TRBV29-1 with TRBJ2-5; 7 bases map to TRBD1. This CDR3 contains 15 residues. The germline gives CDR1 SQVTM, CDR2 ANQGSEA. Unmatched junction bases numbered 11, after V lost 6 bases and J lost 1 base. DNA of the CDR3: TGCAGCGTACTGAGACAGGGAACACCCCAAGAGACCCAGTACTTC. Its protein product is CSVLRQGTPQETQYF.

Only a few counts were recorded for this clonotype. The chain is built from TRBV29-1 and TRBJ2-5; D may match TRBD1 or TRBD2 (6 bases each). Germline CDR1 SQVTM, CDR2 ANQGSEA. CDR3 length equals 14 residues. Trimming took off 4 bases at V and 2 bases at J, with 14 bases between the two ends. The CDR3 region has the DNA TGCAGCGTTGGGGGGGCCCGGGGACAAGAGACCCAGTACTTC. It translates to CSVGGARGQETQYF.

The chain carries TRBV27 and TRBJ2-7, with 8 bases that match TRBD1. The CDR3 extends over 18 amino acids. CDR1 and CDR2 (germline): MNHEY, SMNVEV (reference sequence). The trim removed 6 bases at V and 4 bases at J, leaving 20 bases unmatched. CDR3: CASSPPPGTGRTIYEQYF. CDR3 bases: TGTGCCAGCAGCCCTCCACCAGGGACAGGAAGGACGATATACGAGCAGTACTTC.

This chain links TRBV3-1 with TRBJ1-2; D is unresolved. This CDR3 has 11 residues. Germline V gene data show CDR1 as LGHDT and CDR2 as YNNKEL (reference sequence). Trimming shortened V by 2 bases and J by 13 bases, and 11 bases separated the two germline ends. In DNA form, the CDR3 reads TGTGCCAGCAGCCAATCGAGAGCCACCACCTTC. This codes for CASSQSRATTF. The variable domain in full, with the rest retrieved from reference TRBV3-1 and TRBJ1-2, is DTAVSQTPKYLVTQMGNDKSIKCEQNLGHDTMYWYKQDSKKFLKIMFSYNNKELIINETVPNRFSPKSPDKAHLNLHINSLELGDSAVYFCASSQSRATTFGSGTRLTVV.

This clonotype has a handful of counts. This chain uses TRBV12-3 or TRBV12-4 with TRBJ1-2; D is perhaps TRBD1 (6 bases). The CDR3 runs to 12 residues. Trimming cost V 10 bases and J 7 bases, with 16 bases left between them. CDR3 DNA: TGTGCCACCGGAGGGGGGTATCGTGGCTACACCTTC. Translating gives CATGGGYRGYTF.

The CDR3 DNA follows: TGCGCCAGCAGCCCCTCCGACAGGACCCAAATCACAGATACGCAGTATTTT. Translation gives CASSPSDRTQITDTQYF. The chain has TRBV5-1 and TRBJ2-3; the D gene is possibly TRBD1 (6 bases). V was clipped by 4 bases and J by 2 bases, with 20 bases between them. This CDR3 has 17 amino acids. Germline values: CDR1 SGHRS, CDR2 YFSETQ.

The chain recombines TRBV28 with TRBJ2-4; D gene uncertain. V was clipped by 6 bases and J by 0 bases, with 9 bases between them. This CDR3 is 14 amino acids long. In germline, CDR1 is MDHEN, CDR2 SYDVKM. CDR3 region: CASRPIGAKNIQYF. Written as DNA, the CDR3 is TGTGCCAGCAGGCCCATAGGAGCCAAAAACATTCAGTACTTC. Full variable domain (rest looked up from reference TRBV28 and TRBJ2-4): DVKVTQSSRYLVKRTGEKVFLECVQDMDHENMFWYRQDPGLGLRLIYFSYDVKMKEKGDIPEGYSVSREKKERFSLILESASTNQTSMYLCASRPIGAKNIQYFGAGTRLSVL.

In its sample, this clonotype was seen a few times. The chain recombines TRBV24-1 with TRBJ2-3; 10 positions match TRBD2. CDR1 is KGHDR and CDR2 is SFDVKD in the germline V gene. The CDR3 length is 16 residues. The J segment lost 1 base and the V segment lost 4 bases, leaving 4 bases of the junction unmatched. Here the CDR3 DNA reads TGTGCCACCAGTGACCCCGGGACTAGCGGCACAGATACGCAGTATTTT. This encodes CATSDPGTSGTDTQYF.